This TCR beta chain is drawn from a study of tumor-infiltrating lymphocytes in oesophageal squamous cell carcinoma. Germline V lookup: CDR1 SGHAT, CDR2 FQNNGV. The CDR3 loop spans 11 amino acids. Points on this clonotype: This may stem from a read error, because a much larger clone lies one nucleotide away.

MiXCR was run by TCRdb on the PCR reads, yielding one entry per CDR3 protein. The table records approximately 15,000 distinct CDR3 sequences, around 50% of them present only once. The sequencing input was esophageal tumor tissue. The sequence came from a male donor with esophageal squamous cell carcinoma. The gene calls are TRBV11-2 and TRBJ1-2; D is ambiguous. CDR3 in amino acids: CASSVIGVYIF. The CDR3 DNA reads TGTGCCAGCAGTGTGATTGGGGTTTACATCTTC.